This T cell receptor (beta chain) was documented in a study of blood T cell repertoires in COVID-19. Study background: Samples representing acute and convalescent COVID-19 were sourced from the United States, Italy and Spain. PBMCs, B-cell-depleted T cells, or T cells were the source of the cDNA or gDNA that made up the material.

Using immunoSEQ multiplex PCR, the repertoire was profiled, and TCRdb retains in-frame clones only, with some absent. This table holds 300,000 or so clones, 70% to 90% found once. CDR3 length equals 17 residues. The V gene end was trimmed by 1 base and the J gene end by 5 bases; junction bases not matched to a gene: 9. CDR1 and CDR2 from the germline V gene are SGHTA and FQGNSA. The sequenced sample was peripheral blood. This receptor was taken from a woman in her forties or fifties with active or convalescent COVID-19. The V and J genes are TRBV7-2 and TRBJ1-4; 8 nucleotides align to TRBD1. In nucleotides, the CDR3 is TGTGCCAGCAGCTTAGACCGCGCGACAGGGGTAAATGAAAAACTGTTTTTT. This gives the protein CASSLDRATGVNEKLFF.